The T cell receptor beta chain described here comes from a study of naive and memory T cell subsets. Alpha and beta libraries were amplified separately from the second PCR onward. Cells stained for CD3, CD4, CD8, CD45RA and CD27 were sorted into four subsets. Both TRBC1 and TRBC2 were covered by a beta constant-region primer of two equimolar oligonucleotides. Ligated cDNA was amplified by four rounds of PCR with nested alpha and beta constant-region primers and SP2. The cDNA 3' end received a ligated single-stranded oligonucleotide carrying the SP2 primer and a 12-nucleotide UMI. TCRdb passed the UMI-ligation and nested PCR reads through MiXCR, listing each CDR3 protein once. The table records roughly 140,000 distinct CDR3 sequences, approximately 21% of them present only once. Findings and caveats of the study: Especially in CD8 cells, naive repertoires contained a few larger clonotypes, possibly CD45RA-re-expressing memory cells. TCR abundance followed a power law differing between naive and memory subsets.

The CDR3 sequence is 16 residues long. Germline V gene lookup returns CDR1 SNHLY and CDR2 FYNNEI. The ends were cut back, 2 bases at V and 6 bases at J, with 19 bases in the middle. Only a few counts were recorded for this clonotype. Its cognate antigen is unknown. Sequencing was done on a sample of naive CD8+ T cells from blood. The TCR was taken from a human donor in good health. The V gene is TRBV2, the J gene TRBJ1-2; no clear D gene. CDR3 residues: CASSERQAEEWDGYTF. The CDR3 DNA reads TGTGCCAGCAGTGAAAGGCAGGCCGAGGAGTGGGATGGCTACACCTTC.